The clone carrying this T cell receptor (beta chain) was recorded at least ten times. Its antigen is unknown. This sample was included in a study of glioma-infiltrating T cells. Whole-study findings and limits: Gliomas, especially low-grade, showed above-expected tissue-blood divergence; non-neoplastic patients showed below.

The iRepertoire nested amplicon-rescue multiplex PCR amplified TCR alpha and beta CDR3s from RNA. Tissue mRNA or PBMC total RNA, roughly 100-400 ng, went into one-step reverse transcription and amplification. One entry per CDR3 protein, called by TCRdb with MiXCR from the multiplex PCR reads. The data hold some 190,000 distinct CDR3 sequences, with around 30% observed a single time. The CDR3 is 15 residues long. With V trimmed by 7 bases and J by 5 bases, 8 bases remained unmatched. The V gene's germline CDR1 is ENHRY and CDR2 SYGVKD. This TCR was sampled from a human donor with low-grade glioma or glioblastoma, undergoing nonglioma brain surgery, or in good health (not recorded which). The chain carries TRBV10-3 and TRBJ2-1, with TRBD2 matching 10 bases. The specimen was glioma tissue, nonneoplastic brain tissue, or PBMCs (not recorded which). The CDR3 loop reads CAIKAGTSVDNEQFF. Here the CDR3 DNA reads TGTGCCATCAAGGCCGGGACTAGCGTCGACAATGAGCAGTTCTTC.